This TCR beta chain was sequenced for a study of shared clonotypes between healthy human individuals. Per the germline V gene, CDR1 is SEHNR and CDR2 is FQNEAQ (reference sequence). This CDR3 is built from 14 residues. General study results and limits: What limited the represented genetic and exposure-history diversity was the small number of donors.

Regarding this clone: The antigen remains unidentified. Germline and junction disagree at one end, which may indicate a read error. At the DNA level, this CDR3 is encoded by other sequences in the same sample as well.

The assay was run at deep level. Sequencing on ten immunoSEQ deep assay plates was performed for unsorted PBMC DNA. Generated by immunoSEQ multiplex PCR, the TCRdb table keeps only in-frame clones and is missing some. The sample contains around 500,000 clones, around 75% of which appear only once. This receptor was identified in a woman in her thirties or forties in good health. Some clones in this sample may be carry-over from other donors' samples. This chain joins TRBV7-9 and TRBJ2-7, with 8 bases fitting TRBD1. Sequenced: PBMCs. The CDR3 DNA reads TGTGCCAGCAGCCTAGCGACAGGGGACTACGAGCAGTACTTC. Amino acid sequence: CASSLATGDYEQYF.